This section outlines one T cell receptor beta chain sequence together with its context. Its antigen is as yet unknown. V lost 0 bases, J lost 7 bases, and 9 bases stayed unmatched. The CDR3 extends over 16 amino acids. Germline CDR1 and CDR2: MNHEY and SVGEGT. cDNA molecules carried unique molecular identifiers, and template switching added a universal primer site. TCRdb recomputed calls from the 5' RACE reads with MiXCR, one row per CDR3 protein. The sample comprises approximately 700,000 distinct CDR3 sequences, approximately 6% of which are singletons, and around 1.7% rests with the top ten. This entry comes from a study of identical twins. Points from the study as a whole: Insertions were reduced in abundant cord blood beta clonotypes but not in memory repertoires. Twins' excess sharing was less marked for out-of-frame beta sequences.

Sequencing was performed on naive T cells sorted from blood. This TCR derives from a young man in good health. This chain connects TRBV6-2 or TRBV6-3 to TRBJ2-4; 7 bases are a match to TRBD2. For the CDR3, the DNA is TGTGCCAGCAGTTACTCGAGAGGGAGGGCCGGGAACATTCAGTACTTC. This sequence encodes CASSYSRGRAGNIQYF.